This passage covers 5 T cell receptor beta chains from one sample sequenced in a study of vaccination effects on CD4 cells after COVID-19. Peptide-pool stimulation followed by sequencing identified expanded antigen-specific CD4+ clonotypes in the ViraFEST assay. With roughly 10 days of culture completed, CD4+ T cells were isolated. The vaccine recipients had no prior SARS-CoV-2 infection, with negative nucleocapsid antibodies. Sequenced by immunoSEQ multiplex PCR; TCRdb stores in-frame clones only, minus some. The table includes around 63,000 clones, roughly 80% detected once. These receptors have no identified antigens. The specimen was CD4+ T cells from PBMCs cultured with HCoV-OC43 spike peptides, collected before COVID-19 vaccination. The subset denotes: HCoV-OC43 spike overlapping peptide pool stimulation. These receptor sequences come from a human donor who received a COVID-19 vaccine.

Concerning this clone: Additional DNA sequences in this sample encode the identical CDR3. DNA for the CDR3: TGTGCCAGCTCACCTGGGACAGGGTCTAACTATGGCTACACCTTC. It codes for CASSPGTGSNYGYTF. This rearrangement joins TRBV18 to TRBJ1-2, with 9 positions matching TRBD1. This CDR3 contains 15 residues. The V and J ends lost 3 bases and 0 bases, in that order; junction bases with no gene match: 2. The germline V gene encodes CDR1 KGHSH and CDR2 LQKENI.

The chain employs TRBV28 and TRBJ1-2, with unresolved D. With 5 bases removed from V and 4 bases from J, the gap between germline ends came to 11 bases. The V gene's germline CDR1 is MDHEN and CDR2 SYDVKM. This CDR3 comprises 13 residues. CDR3 bases: TGTGCCAGCAGTCTCGGCGACCCCTATGGCTACACCTTC. Its protein is CASSLGDPYGYTF.

The rearrangement uses TRBV24-1 and TRBJ2-1; 11 bases map to TRBD2. The CDR3 loop spans 18 amino acids. V lost 7 bases, J lost 0 bases, and 10 bases stayed unmatched. In germline, CDR1 is KGHDR, CDR2 SFDVKD. The CDR3 sequence is CATRTGTSGVSSYNEQFF. CDR3 DNA sequence: TGTGCCACCAGGACCGGGACTAGCGGTGTGAGCTCCTACAATGAGCAGTTCTTC.

The V gene is TRBV2, the J gene TRBJ2-7; D possibly corresponds to TRBD1 (5 bases). The V gene's germline CDR1 is SNHLY and CDR2 FYNNEI. The ends were cut back, 6 bases at V and 3 bases at J, with 12 bases in the middle. There are 13 residues in the CDR3. The CDR3 nucleotides read TGTGCCAGCAGAGAGGACAAAATCTACGAGCAGTACGTC. Amino acid sequence: CASREDKIYEQYV.

In its sample, this clone was seen once. The CDR3 DNA follows: TGTGCCAGCAGCCTAGGGGGGGCGGCCAAAAACATTCAGTACTTC. Translating gives CASSLGGAAKNIQYF. The chain recombines TRBV7-2 with TRBJ2-4; tentatively, D is TRBD2 (7 bases). The germline gives CDR1 SGHTA, CDR2 FQGNSA. The V end lost 5 bases, the J end lost 1 base, and 12 bases lay between the germline ends. The CDR3 consists of 15 residues.